Sequencing of this T cell receptor (beta chain) was carried out in a study of blood T cell repertoires in COVID-19. In the original analysis: Estimation of nucleated cell counts relied on the amplification of reference gene primers. Produced via immunoSEQ multiplex PCR; TCRdb's table is partial and in-frame only. V and J calls and clone size come straight from that table; D and trimming were deduced from the DNA. The repertoire has around 300,000 clones, 85% to 90% of them found once; the top ten carry about an eighth. The V gene's germline CDR1 is SGHRS and CDR2 YFSETQ. Unmatched junction bases numbered 10, after V lost 4 bases and J lost 3 bases. The CDR3 is 17 amino acids.

Sequenced: peripheral blood. The chain uses TRBV5-1 and TRBJ2-1, with TRBD2 matching 10 bases. The clonotype comes from a human donor in a cohort sampled during active COVID-19. Here the CDR3 DNA reads TGCGCCAGCAGCCTATGGACTAGCGGAAAACTCTACAATGAGCAGTTCTTC. Protein: CASSLWTSGKLYNEQFF.